This TCR beta chain was recovered during a study of T cell responses to AZD1222 COVID-19 vaccine. This CDR3 has 17 residues. CDR1 is LGHNA and CDR2 is YSLEER in the germline V gene. Trimming removed 2 bases from V and 5 bases from J; junction bases left unmatched: 13. Repertoires were generated with immunoSEQ multiplex PCR, while TCRdb's copy carries only in-frame clones and drops some. The sample contains 150,000 to 190,000 clones, roughly nine tenths of which appear only once. Study-wide points: Mostly white British, mostly female donors; authors suggested clonal diversity may be underestimated. Following two doses of AZD1222, Spike-specific TCR breadth and depth rose. Variant regions that are unmutated are reportedly the target of nearly half of spike-specific TCRs.

On this clone itself: Antigen specificity is unknown.

Here the sequenced sample was peripheral blood, taken on day 0 of AZD1222 vaccination. This clonotype was obtained from an adult in good health. The V gene is TRBV4-3, the J gene TRBJ2-7; 9 nucleotides line up with TRBD2. The CDR3 region has the DNA TGCGCCAGCAGCCAAATAAGGGTGGGTAGCGGGAGCCACGAGCAGTACTTC. It encodes CASSQIRVGSGSHEQYF.